This T cell receptor (beta chain) was captured in a study of CD8 T cells in ankylosing spondylitis. Points from the study as a whole: A TCR beta motif of under ten highly homologous variants seemed to mark ankylosing spondylitis blood. Researchers reportedly found disease-linked clones significantly enriched in matched ankylosing spondylitis synovial fluid.

The V gene end was trimmed by 8 bases and the J gene end by 0 bases; junction bases not matched to a gene: 10. CDR3 length equals 16 residues. The table lists this clonotype with many counts. Its antigen remains unidentified. Researchers built TCR beta libraries using quantitative 5'-RACE with molecular barcodes. TCRdb independently ran MiXCR on the 5' RACE reads; one entry per CDR3 protein. The data hold 200,000 to 300,000 distinct CDR3 sequences, with 7.5% to 9% observed a single time. The clonotype was recovered from a male donor with ankylosing spondylitis or in good health (not recorded which). The sample was blood, either unsorted or a sorted T cell fraction (not recorded which). J is TRBJ2-3 and V is TRBV12-3 or TRBV12-4; TRBD2 aligns across 8 bases. DNA for the CDR3: TGTGCCAGCGGCGGGGGGCCAACTCCTAGCACAGATACGCAGTATTTT. The encoded protein is CASGGGPTPSTDTQYF.